There are a few counts of the clone carrying this TCR beta chain. Antigen unknown. CDR1 LGHNA and CDR2 YSLEER come from the germline V gene. With 0 bases removed from V and 1 base from J, the gap between germline ends came to 12 bases. This CDR3 is built from 16 residues. This sample is drawn from a study of T cells after yellow fever vaccination. Overall study context: Fractions containing few cells were prepared with SMART-Seq v4 Ultra Low Input. Study results and limitations: Across the CD4 and CD8 compartments, a small share of clonotypes was present in both. Subsequent booster samples again held most clones from primary vaccination (around 96% CD4, roughly 91% CD8).

The authors made TCR cDNA by 5'RACE template switching, adding a universal primer site and UMIs. TCRdb re-analysed the 5' RACE reads in MiXCR, keeping a single row per CDR3 protein. The repertoire holds 230,000 or so distinct CDR3 sequences, 3.6% seen once, with around 19% in the top ten. This clonotype was obtained from a man between 18 and 29 years old who received the YFV17D yellow fever vaccine. This chain uses TRBV4-3 with TRBJ2-5; D unresolved. This specimen consisted of PBMCs, obtained 15 days after the yellow fever booster vaccination. The CDR3 sequence is CASSQEVARTQETQYF. The CDR3 DNA follows: TGCGCCAGCAGCCAAGAAGTGGCCAGGACCCAAGAGACCCAGTACTTC.